One and the same sample provided the 20 T cell receptor beta chains below, sequenced in a study of T cell responses to AZD1222 COVID-19 vaccine. This table comes from immunoSEQ multiplex PCR, and its TCRdb copy is limited to in-frame clones, with some not included. The sample yields over 110,000 clones, about 90% seen once. Sequencing used peripheral blood, obtained 28 days after the second AZD1222 dose. The receptors here all came from an adult who received the AZD1222 COVID-19 vaccine.

This chain links TRBV6-2 or TRBV6-3 with TRBJ2-7; 7 nucleotides align to TRBD1. From germline, CDR1 is MNHEY and CDR2 SVGEGT. The CDR3 length is 13 residues. With 6 bases clipped from V and 3 bases from J, the junction kept 5 bases outside the gene matches. The CDR3 DNA is TGTGCCAGCAGCGACAGGGCCTACTACGAGCAGTACGTC. It encodes CASSDRAYYEQYV.

This chain links TRBV7-2 with TRBJ1-5, with TRBD1 matching over 8 bases. CDR1 is SGHTA, CDR2 FQGNSA, per germline. The CDR3 consists of 14 residues. J gave up 7 bases and V 5 bases, and 7 bases lay outside the gene matches. The CDR3, as DNA: TGTGCCAGCAGCCGGACAGGGAGTAGCCAGCCCCAGCATTTT. Translation gives CASSRTGSSQPQHF.

The rearrangement links TRBV2 to TRBJ2-1; TRBD2 matches at 9 bases. Unmatched junction bases numbered 7, after V lost 4 bases and J lost 9 bases. Germline V gene data show CDR1 as SNHLY and CDR2 as FYNNEI. This CDR3 has 14 residues. This CDR3 reads CASSGAGGISEQFF. In nucleotides, the CDR3 is TGTGCCAGCAGTGGAGCGGGGGGTATATCTGAGCAGTTCTTC.

The rearrangement uses TRBV4-1 and TRBJ2-1; 10 positions match TRBD2. V gave up 2 bases and J gave up 5 bases; unmatched junction bases: 6. The CDR3 has 16 residues. Germline assignment: CDR1 MGHRA and CDR2 YSYEKL. CDR3 protein: CASSQSSGRAHNEQFF. Here the CDR3 DNA reads TGCGCCAGCAGCCAATCCAGCGGGAGGGCCCACAATGAGCAGTTCTTC.

The chain carries TRBV3-1 (or the pseudogene TRBV3-2) and TRBJ1-1, with D unresolved. Germline V gives CDR1 LGHDT, CDR2 YNNKEL (reference sequence). This CDR3 contains 12 residues. Trimming left V 11 bases short and J 2 bases short, with 12 bases between. For the CDR3, the DNA is TGTGCCGTTGGGCAGTCCAACACTGAAGCTTTCTTT. It translates to CAVGQSNTEAFF.

V and J are TRBV9 and TRBJ2-2; TRBD2 aligns across 7 bases. CDR1 and CDR2 (germline): SGDLS, YYNGEE. The V gene end was trimmed by 0 bases and the J gene end by 2 bases; junction bases not matched to a gene: 1. This CDR3 comprises 15 residues. The CDR3: CASSVGDYNTGELFF. The CDR3 DNA sequence: TGTGCCAGCAGCGTAGGGGACTATAACACCGGGGAGCTGTTTTTT.

This sequence joins TRBV7-9 and TRBJ1-2; D call uncertain. The CDR3 totals 13 residues. Germline loops: CDR1 SEHNR, CDR2 FQNEAQ (reference sequence). The V and J ends lost 1 base and 6 bases respectively, with 9 bases between them. Here the CDR3 reads CASSLGGGHGYTF. CDR3 bases: TGTGCCAGCAGCTTAGGAGGAGGGCATGGCTACACCTTC.

The rearrangement links TRBV10-3 to TRBJ1-5; no firm D call. V dropped 6 bases and J dropped 0 bases, with 18 bases sitting between them. CDR1 and CDR2 (germline): ENHRY, SYGVKD. This CDR3 contains 17 residues. The CDR3: CAISPDPSFGSNQPQHF. Here the CDR3 DNA reads TGTGCCATCAGCCCTGATCCAAGTTTTGGTAGCAATCAGCCCCAGCATTTT.

The chain is built from TRBV3-1 (or the pseudogene TRBV3-2) and TRBJ1-1; 7 bases are a match to TRBD1. CDR1 LGHDT and CDR2 YNNKEL come from the germline V gene (reference sequence). V gave up 1 base and J gave up 2 bases; unmatched junction bases: 4. This CDR3 is 15 amino acids long. DNA of the CDR3: TGTGCCAGCAGCCAAGCCCACAGGGGTAACACTGAAGCTTTCTTT. This codes for CASSQAHRGNTEAFF.

The V call is TRBV6-2 or TRBV6-3, the J call TRBJ1-5; TRBD1 agrees at 8 bases. Looked up from germline, CDR1 is MNHEY and CDR2 is SVGEGT. The length of the CDR3 is 14 residues. The J segment lost 6 bases and the V segment lost 2 bases, leaving 3 bases of the junction unmatched. The CDR3 DNA follows: TGTGCCAGCAGTTACCTCCAGGGGGCTCAGCCCCAGCATTTT. Its translation: CASSYLQGAQPQHF.

This clone was seen only once. The gene calls are TRBV9 and TRBJ1-2; D is unclear. Trimming cost V 0 bases and J 2 bases, with 5 bases left between them. From germline, CDR1 is SGDLS and CDR2 YYNGEE. The CDR3 sequence is 13 residues long. The CDR3 here is CASSVASNYGYTF. The CDR3 DNA follows: TGTGCCAGCAGCGTAGCTTCCAACTATGGCTACACCTTC.

The chain has TRBV18 and TRBJ2-3; TRBD1 is a possible D gene (5 bases). Between the trimmed V and J ends, which lost 6 bases and 2 bases, there was a span of 12 bases. This CDR3 spans 14 amino acids. Germline CDR1 KGHSH, CDR2 LQKENI. The CDR3 loop reads CASSHYRNTDTQYF. DNA for the CDR3: TGTGCCAGCTCCCACTACAGGAACACAGATACGCAGTATTTT.

The chain employs TRBV21-1 and TRBJ2-7; TRBD1 reflects the table's D call only, with no check against the DNA. TRBV21-1 is a pseudogene locus. The CDR3 has 15 amino acids. The CDR3 sequence is CASRSRDSLSYEQYF. DNA of the CDR3: TGTGCCAGCAGGTCCCGGGACAGTCTATCCTACGAGCAGTACTTC.

V and J are TRBV7-9 and TRBJ1-6, with unresolved D. Trimming pared 5 bases from V and 5 bases from J, leaving 4 bases between. The CDR3 is made up of 12 amino acids. CDR1 and CDR2 (germline): SEHNR, FQNEAQ (reference sequence). This chain's CDR3 is CASSQNNSPLHF. The CDR3 region has the DNA TGTGCCAGCAGCCAGAATAATTCACCCCTCCACTTT.

V gene TRBV7-8 combines with J gene TRBJ2-1, with 7 bases lining up with TRBD2. V lost 3 bases, J lost 5 bases, and 7 bases stayed unmatched. There are 15 residues in the CDR3. Per the germline V gene, CDR1 is SGHVS and CDR2 is FQNEAQ. The CDR3: CASSFSGTIHNEQFF. As DNA, the CDR3 is TGTGCCAGCAGCTTCTCCGGGACTATCCACAATGAGCAGTTCTTC.

This sequence joins TRBV29-1 and TRBJ1-2, with D perhaps matching TRBD1 (5 bases). Germline-derived CDR1 and CDR2 are SQVTM and ANQGSEA. V dropped 7 bases and J dropped 0 bases, with 12 bases sitting between them. The CDR3 spans 13 residues. The CDR3 loop is CSGGDVSNYGYTF. The CDR3 bases are TGCAGCGGAGGGGACGTTTCTAACTATGGCTACACCTTC.

The chain couples TRBV28 to TRBJ2-5; D may be TRBD1 (5 bases). The V and J ends lost 2 bases and 5 bases respectively, with 9 bases between them. The CDR3 contains 13 residues. Looked up from germline, CDR1 is MDHEN and CDR2 is SYDVKM. Here the CDR3 DNA reads TGTGCCAGCAGTTTAAGGGGTGAGGAGACCCAGTACTTC. It encodes CASSLRGEETQYF.

The gene calls are TRBV28 and TRBJ1-2; no clear D gene. V was cut by 1 base and J by 4 bases, with 7 bases left in between. The CDR3 runs to 13 residues. Germline loops: CDR1 MDHEN, CDR2 SYDVKM. The CDR3 sequence: CASSLYGVYGYTF. As DNA, the CDR3 is TGTGCCAGCAGTTTATATGGGGTCTATGGCTACACCTTC.

Here the CDR3 DNA reads TGTGCCAGCAGCTTGGCGGCAGGGGCAGATCAGCCCCAGCATTTT. Translating gives CASSLAAGADQPQHF. The chain employs TRBV5-6 and TRBJ1-5; perhaps TRBD1 as D (6 bases). This CDR3 region has 15 residues. Trimming cost V 0 bases and J 5 bases, with 12 bases left between them. The V gene's germline CDR1 is SGHDT and CDR2 YYEEEE. The entire variable domain, with the rest obtained from reference TRBV5-6 and TRBJ1-5, is as follows: DAGVTQSPTHLIKTRGQQVTLRCSPKSGHDTVSWYQQALGQGPQFIFQYYEEEERQRGNFPDRFSGHQFPNYSSELNVNALLLGDSALYLCASSLAAGADQPQHFGDGTRLSIL.

The V call is TRBV5-6, the J call TRBJ2-7; D gene ambiguous. From germline, CDR1 is SGHDT and CDR2 YYEEEE. The CDR3 length is 13 residues. V dropped 5 bases and J dropped 1 base, with 10 bases sitting between them. The CDR3 sequence is CASSSRVSYEQYV. As DNA, the CDR3 is TGTGCCAGCAGTTCCCGGGTGTCCTACGAGCAGTACGTC.